This T cell receptor (beta chain) was recovered during a study of CD8+CD57+ T cells in acquired aplastic anemia. Overall study context: Recorded DNA amounts for sorted CD4+ and CD8+ cells had an average of around 3.4 ug.

Profiles of TCR beta VDJ and CDR3 were generated from a genomic DNA template. TCRdb re-called the reads through MiXCR, storing one row per CDR3 protein. The sample lists roughly 64,000 distinct CDR3 sequences, 50% to 70% seen once, with 2% to 2.5% in the top ten. Study-wide results and caveats: The study found no significant CD8+ Simpson's diversity difference between patients and controls.

This clonotype was counted a few times. Its antigen is unknown. The sequenced sample was sorted CD4+, CD8+, or CD8+CD57+ T cells (not recorded which) from PBMCs. The source is a human donor in good health, serving as a control.

The CDR3, as DNA: TGCAGCGTTGATAAATCGGGCGGGACAGGGGGCTACACCTTC. It is translated as CSVDKSGGTGGYTF. This chain joins TRBV29-1 and TRBJ1-2; 9 nucleotides agree with TRBD1. Germline loops: CDR1 SQVTM, CDR2 ANQGSEA. This CDR3 comprises 14 residues. Trimming took 3 bases from V and 8 from J; bases not matched to a gene: 10.